This passage covers 25 T cell receptor beta chains from one sample sequenced in a study of blood T cell repertoires in COVID-19. Produced via immunoSEQ multiplex PCR; TCRdb's table is partial and in-frame only. There are around 140,000 clones in the sample; approximately 82% occur only once, and roughly 10% lies in the top ten. The sample comprised peripheral blood. These receptors all stem from a man aged 55 to 70 with active or convalescent COVID-19.

Here the CDR3 reads CASSPGHGYQETQYF. In DNA, the CDR3 is TGCGCCAGCAGCCCGGGACACGGGTACCAAGAGACCCAGTACTTC. The J gene is TRBJ2-5, the V gene TRBV4-3, with D possibly TRBD1 on 6 matching bases. Germline assignment: CDR1 LGHNA and CDR2 YSLEER. This CDR3 spans 15 amino acids. Trimming pared 4 bases from V and 0 bases from J, leaving 12 bases between.

The chain recombines TRBV27 with TRBJ1-2; no firm D call. Germline V CDR1 and CDR2: MNHEY, SMNVEV (reference sequence). With 3 bases removed from V and 3 bases from J, the gap between germline ends came to 8 bases. This CDR3 spans 13 amino acids. DNA for the CDR3: TGTGCCAGCAGTTTGGCCCGGGACTATGGCTACACCTTC. Its translation: CASSLARDYGYTF.

This clone was detected only a few times. This chain links TRBV5-8 with TRBJ1-5; D call uncertain. The V gene's germline CDR1 is SGHTS and CDR2 YDEGEE. The V and J ends lost 7 bases and 1 base respectively, with 18 bases between them. The CDR3 contains 16 residues. This CDR3 reads CASEERRSQSNQPQHF. The DNA for the CDR3 is TGTGCCAGCGAAGAAAGGAGGAGTCAGAGCAATCAGCCCCAGCATTTT.

The chain has TRBV5-1 and TRBJ1-1, with 7 bases aligning to TRBD1. Germline V gene data show CDR1 as SGHRS and CDR2 as YFSETQ. Trimming removed 4 bases from V and 0 bases from J; junction bases left unmatched: 6. This CDR3 comprises 15 residues. DNA of the CDR3: TGCGCCAGCAGCGTAGGGACAGTCATGAACACTGAAGCTTTCTTT. Protein: CASSVGTVMNTEAFF.

The genes are TRBV6-5 and TRBJ2-1, with D perhaps matching TRBD2 (6 bases). Germline assignment: CDR1 MNHEY and CDR2 SVGAGI. CDR3 length equals 15 residues. V was shortened by 7 bases and J by 4 bases, with 17 bases between the two germline ends. CDR3 loop: CASTGDRDSYNEQFF. CDR3 coding DNA: TGTGCCAGCACCGGGGACCGGGACTCGTACAATGAGCAGTTCTTC.

The chain joins TRBV7-8 to TRBJ2-5; 7 nucleotides match TRBD2. Per the germline V gene, CDR1 is SGHVS and CDR2 is FQNEAQ. V dropped 5 bases and J dropped 3; count of bases not matched to a gene: 6. CDR3 length: 14 amino acids. CDR3 DNA sequence: TGTGCCAGCAGCCGGGAGGAGAGGGAAGAGACCCAGTACTTC. Protein sequence: CASSREEREETQYF.

This clone was observed a few times. The V and J genes are TRBV6-2 or TRBV6-3 and TRBJ1-2; possibly TRBD1 for D (5 bases). Germline CDR1 MNHEY, CDR2 SVGEGT. V dropped 5 bases and J dropped 8 bases, with 24 bases sitting between them. The CDR3 runs to 16 residues. CDR3 amino acids: CASSATWTSAFKGYTF. The CDR3 DNA is TGTGCCAGCAGTGCCACTTGGACATCGGCCTTTAAGGGCTACACCTTC.

CDR3 loop: CASSRSNRGLDHGYTF. The CDR3 region has the DNA TGCGCCAGCAGCCGTTCGAACAGGGGGCTGGATCATGGCTACACCTTC. V is TRBV4-1 and J is TRBJ1-2, with 9 bases fitting TRBD1. Trimming took 4 bases from V and 6 from J; bases not matched to a gene: 12. The V gene's germline CDR1 is MGHRA and CDR2 YSYEKL. The CDR3 has 16 amino acids.

V usage is TRBV27 and J usage is TRBJ2-3, with TRBD1 matching over 7 bases. Trimming at V came to 8 bases and at J to 2 bases, leaving 10 bases not matched to a gene. CDR3 size: 15 residues. Per the germline V gene, CDR1 is MNHEY and CDR2 is SMNVEV (reference sequence). CDR3 in DNA: TGTGCCAGCCACGGACAGGACGAATTCACAGATACGCAGTATTTT. This encodes CASHGQDEFTDTQYF.

This rearrangement joins TRBV7-2 to TRBJ1-3; a possible D gene is TRBD1 (5 bases). This CDR3 is built from 17 residues. Germline loops: CDR1 SGHTA, CDR2 FQGNSA. V lost 1 base to trimming and J lost 8 bases, with 21 bases between them. The CDR3 nucleotides are TGTGCCAGCAGCTTAGAGGGGAGGTTGCGGGTTTGGGACACCATATATTTT. Encoded protein: CASSLEGRLRVWDTIYF.

The table lists this clone with a few counts. The rearrangement links TRBV10-1 to TRBJ2-3; 12 bases agree with TRBD2. Germline assignment: CDR1 WNHNN and CDR2 SYGVQD (reference sequence). V dropped 5 bases and J dropped 4; count of bases not matched to a gene: 10. CDR3 length: 17 residues. CDR3 sequence: CASSHRRLAGVSDTQYF. The CDR3 DNA reads as TGCGCCAGCAGTCACCGGAGACTAGCGGGAGTATCAGATACGCAGTATTTT.

The chain uses TRBV24-1 and TRBJ2-2; D gene uncertain. Trimming removed 9 bases from V and 2 bases from J, with 12 bases in between. This CDR3 region has 14 residues. Germline V lookup: CDR1 KGHDR, CDR2 SFDVKD. This CDR3 reads CATGLGSNTGELFF. The CDR3 region has the DNA TGTGCCACCGGTTTGGGCTCAAACACCGGGGAGCTGTTTTTT.

As for this clone: The same CDR3 is also encoded by other DNA sequences in this sample. The rearrangement links TRBV6-5 to TRBJ1-4; a weak D match, TRBD1 (5 bases). Germline assignment: CDR1 MNHEY and CDR2 SVGAGI. CDR3 length equals 15 residues. Trimming took 6 bases from V and 0 from J, leaving 11 bases between them. The CDR3 coding sequence is TGTGCCAGCAGCTCCGACAGAGCAACTAATGAAAAACTGTTTTTT. It codes for CASSSDRATNEKLFF.

Only a few counts were recorded for this clone. Mismatch with germline at one junction end may stem from a read error. This chain joins TRBV20-1 and TRBJ1-1; 7 bases are shared with TRBD1. This CDR3 is built from 11 residues. Germline lookup yields CDR1 DFQATT and CDR2 SNEGSKA (reference sequence). The chain's CDR3 is CSAPGQTEARF. Here the CDR3 DNA reads TGCAGTGCCCCGGGACAGACTGAAGCTAGGTTT.

This clone has just a few counts. The V call is TRBV25-1, the J call TRBJ1-4, with 11 nucleotides matching TRBD1. CDR1 and CDR2 (germline): MGHDK, SYGVNS. This CDR3 has 17 amino acids. V gave up 4 bases and J gave up 4 bases; unmatched junction bases: 8. CDR3 bases: TGTGCCAGCAGTGCTGGGACAGGGGGTACCATTAATGAAAAACTGTTTTTT. It yields the protein CASSAGTGGTINEKLFF. Full variable domain (remainder filled in from reference TRBV25-1 and TRBJ1-4): EADIYQTPRYLVIGTGKKITLECSQTMGHDKMYWYQQDPGMELHLIHYSYGVNSTEKGDLSSESTVSRIRTEHFPLTLESARPSHTSQYLCASSAGTGGTINEKLFFGSGTQLSVL.

The chain employs TRBV19 and TRBJ1-4; 8 bases align to TRBD1. CDR3 length: 15 residues. Per germline, CDR1 LNHDA and CDR2 SQIVND (reference sequence). After removal of 8 bases from V and 6 bases from J, the junction contained 11 bases not matched to a gene. The CDR3 region has the DNA TGTGCCAGTCGATCCCAGGGGGCTGGGGATGAAAAACTGTTTTTT. Protein product: CASRSQGAGDEKLFF.

The chain couples TRBV7-9 to TRBJ1-3, with D uncertain. From germline, CDR1 is SEHNR and CDR2 FQNEAQ (reference sequence). Trimming shortened V by 6 bases and J by 0 bases, and 21 bases separated the two germline ends. The CDR3 totals 18 residues. The CDR3 DNA sequence: TGTGCCAGCAGGTCTAACCAAATCGGCGGCGCCTCTGGAAACACCATATATTTT. Protein product: CASRSNQIGGASGNTIYF.

V gene TRBV11-3 combines with J gene TRBJ2-3; the match to TRBD2 covers 7 bases. Trimming removed 5 bases from V and 2 bases from J; junction bases left unmatched: 4. The CDR3 is 14 amino acids. CDR1 SGHNT and CDR2 YENEEA come from the germline V gene. This chain's CDR3 is CASSPGTNTDTQYF. In DNA form, the CDR3 reads TGTGCCAGCAGCCCAGGGACTAACACAGATACGCAGTATTTT.

The V gene is TRBV7-2, the J gene TRBJ2-4; maybe TRBD1 (6 bases). CDR3 length: 11 residues. Trimming took off 4 bases at V and 14 bases at J, with 12 bases between the two ends. Germline CDR1 and CDR2: SGHTA and FQGNSA. The CDR3 DNA reads TGTGCCAGCAGCTCAGAGGGACAAAAGTACTTC. This encodes CASSSEGQKYF.

The chain carries TRBV7-7 and TRBJ2-2; no definite D call. CDR3 length: 12 amino acids. V gave up 2 bases and J gave up 7 bases, with 5 bases separating them. Germline V gives CDR1 SSHAT, CDR2 FNYEAQ (reference sequence). This CDR3 is CASSLIGGELFF. The CDR3 DNA follows: TGTGCCAGCAGCTTAATCGGCGGGGAGCTGTTTTTT.

This chain uses TRBV19 with TRBJ1-1, with D tentatively TRBD1 (5 bases). CDR1 LNHDA and CDR2 SQIVND come from the germline V gene (reference sequence). The ends were cut back, 6 bases at V and 0 bases at J, with 14 bases in the middle. The CDR3 consists of 15 residues. The CDR3 DNA sequence: TGTGCCAGTAGCAATCCTGCAGGGTTGAACACTGAAGCTTTCTTT. Protein: CASSNPAGLNTEAFF.

This chain uses TRBV28 with TRBJ2-2; D gene uncertain. Trimming cost V 1 base and J 5 bases, with 5 bases left between them. The CDR3 sequence is 13 residues long. Germline CDR1 reads MDHEN; CDR2 reads SYDVKM. Written as DNA, the CDR3 is TGTGCCAGCAGTTTATCTATGACCGGGGAGCTGTTTTTT. It yields the protein CASSLSMTGELFF.

The V gene is TRBV11-3, the J gene TRBJ1-3, with D possibly TRBD1 on 5 matching bases. Germline loops: CDR1 SGHNT, CDR2 YENEEA. V was trimmed by 2 bases and J by 4 bases, leaving 9 bases between them. The CDR3 runs 14 residues. CDR3 sequence (DNA): TGTGCCAGCAGCTTATCAGGGAACGGAAACACCATATATTTT. Protein sequence: CASSLSGNGNTIYF.

V usage is TRBV15 and J usage is TRBJ1-4; no reliable D call. The CDR3 covers 16 residues. Between the trimmed V and J ends, which lost 0 bases and 1 base, there was a span of 9 bases. Looked up from germline, CDR1 is LNHNV and CDR2 is YYDKDF (reference sequence). The DNA of the CDR3 is TGTGCCACCAGCAGAGATGGGAGTGTAACTAATGAAAAACTGTTTTTT. Protein product: CATSRDGSVTNEKLFF. The variable domain in full, with the rest retrieved from reference TRBV15 and TRBJ1-4, is DAMVIQNPRYQVTQFGKPVTLSCSQTLNHNVMYWYQQKSSQAPKLLFHYYDKDFNNEADTPDNFQSRRPNTSFCFLDIRSPGLGDTAMYLCATSRDGSVTNEKLFFGSGTQLSVL.

This clone is a singleton in its sample. The CDR3 reads CASRPAWGGNQPQHF. The CDR3 DNA is TGCGCCAGCAGGCCCGCATGGGGGGGCAATCAGCCCCAGCATTTT. The chain carries TRBV10-2 and TRBJ1-5, with D possibly TRBD1 on 5 matching bases. CDR3 size: 15 residues. Trimming shortened V by 6 bases and J by 2 bases, and 14 bases separated the two germline ends. The germline V gene encodes CDR1 WSHSY and CDR2 SAAADI.